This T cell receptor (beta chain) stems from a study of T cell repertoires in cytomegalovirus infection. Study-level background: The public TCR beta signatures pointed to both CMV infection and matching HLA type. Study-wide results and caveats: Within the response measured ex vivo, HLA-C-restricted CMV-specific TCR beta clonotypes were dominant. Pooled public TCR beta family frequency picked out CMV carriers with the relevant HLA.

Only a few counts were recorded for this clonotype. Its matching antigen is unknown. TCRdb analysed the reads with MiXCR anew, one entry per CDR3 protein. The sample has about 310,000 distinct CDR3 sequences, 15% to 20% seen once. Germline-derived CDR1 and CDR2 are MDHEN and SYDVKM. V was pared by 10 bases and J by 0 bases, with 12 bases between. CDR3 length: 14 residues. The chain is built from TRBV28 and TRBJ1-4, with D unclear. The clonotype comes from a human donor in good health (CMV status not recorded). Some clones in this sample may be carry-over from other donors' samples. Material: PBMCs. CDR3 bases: TGTGCCACCCTGGGCTTGGCAACTAATGAAAAACTGTTTTTT. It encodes CATLGLATNEKLFF.